This record covers a single T cell receptor (beta chain). Only CD45RO-negative cells positively selected for CCR7 counted as naive CD8 cells, so terminally differentiated effector memory CD45RA+ cells were excluded. The CDR3 extends over 15 amino acids. CDR1 LNHDA and CDR2 SQIVND come from the germline V gene (reference sequence). V was pared by 8 bases and J by 3 bases, with 20 bases between. Assay execution took place at the deep level. For sorted subsets, about 200 ng DNA per replicate equaled approximately 32,000 T cell genomes. Original handling: Sequence data from immunoSEQ were junction-only and lacked quality scores; consequently, filtering differed. The table came from immunoSEQ multiplex PCR; TCRdb's copy has only in-frame clones and leaves some out. That table is the source of V, J and clone size, and D and trimming were worked out from the DNA. The sample shows about 2.1 million clones, around 93% of them seen only once.

The data were obtained in a study of shared clonotypes between healthy human individuals. The chain links TRBV19 to TRBJ2-7, with D maybe TRBD2 (6 bases). Material: naive CD8+ T cells from PBMCs. The receptor was isolated from a man younger than 35 in good health. Some clones in this sample may be carry-over from other donors' samples. Written as DNA, the CDR3 is TGTGCCAGTGGCACTGTGCGGGGCCGCCACTACGAGCAGTACTTC. Translating it yields CASGTVRGRHYEQYF.